The source of this T cell receptor (beta chain) is a study of blood T cell repertoires in COVID-19. Overall study: Researchers got acute and convalescent COVID-19 samples from the United States, Italy and Spain. PBMCs, B-cell-depleted T cells, or T cells provided the cDNA or gDNA that made up the material.

The CDR3 spans 19 residues. Germline CDR1 is SGHKS and CDR2 is YYEKEE (reference sequence). V shed 1 base and J shed 6 bases, with 26 bases lying between them. Participant age was about 18 to 89 years, and participants resided in 20 to 30 US areas. Grouping used clinical history reported by participants in a survey and questionnaire. Assay: immunoSEQ multiplex PCR; the TCRdb copy retains only in-frame clones and omits some. The profile shows around 340,000 clones, 80% to 90% of them singletons. This clone was picked up one time. This receptor was identified in a middle-aged woman with acute COVID-19. The J gene is TRBJ2-4, the V gene TRBV5-5; weak D call: TRBD1 (6 bases). The specimen was PBMCs or T cells enriched from blood (not recorded which). The DNA of the CDR3 is TGTGCCAGCAGCTTGAACGCGGGTATTTGGGACACGTTGGGAAACATTCAGTACTTC. Translating it yields CASSLNAGIWDTLGNIQYF.